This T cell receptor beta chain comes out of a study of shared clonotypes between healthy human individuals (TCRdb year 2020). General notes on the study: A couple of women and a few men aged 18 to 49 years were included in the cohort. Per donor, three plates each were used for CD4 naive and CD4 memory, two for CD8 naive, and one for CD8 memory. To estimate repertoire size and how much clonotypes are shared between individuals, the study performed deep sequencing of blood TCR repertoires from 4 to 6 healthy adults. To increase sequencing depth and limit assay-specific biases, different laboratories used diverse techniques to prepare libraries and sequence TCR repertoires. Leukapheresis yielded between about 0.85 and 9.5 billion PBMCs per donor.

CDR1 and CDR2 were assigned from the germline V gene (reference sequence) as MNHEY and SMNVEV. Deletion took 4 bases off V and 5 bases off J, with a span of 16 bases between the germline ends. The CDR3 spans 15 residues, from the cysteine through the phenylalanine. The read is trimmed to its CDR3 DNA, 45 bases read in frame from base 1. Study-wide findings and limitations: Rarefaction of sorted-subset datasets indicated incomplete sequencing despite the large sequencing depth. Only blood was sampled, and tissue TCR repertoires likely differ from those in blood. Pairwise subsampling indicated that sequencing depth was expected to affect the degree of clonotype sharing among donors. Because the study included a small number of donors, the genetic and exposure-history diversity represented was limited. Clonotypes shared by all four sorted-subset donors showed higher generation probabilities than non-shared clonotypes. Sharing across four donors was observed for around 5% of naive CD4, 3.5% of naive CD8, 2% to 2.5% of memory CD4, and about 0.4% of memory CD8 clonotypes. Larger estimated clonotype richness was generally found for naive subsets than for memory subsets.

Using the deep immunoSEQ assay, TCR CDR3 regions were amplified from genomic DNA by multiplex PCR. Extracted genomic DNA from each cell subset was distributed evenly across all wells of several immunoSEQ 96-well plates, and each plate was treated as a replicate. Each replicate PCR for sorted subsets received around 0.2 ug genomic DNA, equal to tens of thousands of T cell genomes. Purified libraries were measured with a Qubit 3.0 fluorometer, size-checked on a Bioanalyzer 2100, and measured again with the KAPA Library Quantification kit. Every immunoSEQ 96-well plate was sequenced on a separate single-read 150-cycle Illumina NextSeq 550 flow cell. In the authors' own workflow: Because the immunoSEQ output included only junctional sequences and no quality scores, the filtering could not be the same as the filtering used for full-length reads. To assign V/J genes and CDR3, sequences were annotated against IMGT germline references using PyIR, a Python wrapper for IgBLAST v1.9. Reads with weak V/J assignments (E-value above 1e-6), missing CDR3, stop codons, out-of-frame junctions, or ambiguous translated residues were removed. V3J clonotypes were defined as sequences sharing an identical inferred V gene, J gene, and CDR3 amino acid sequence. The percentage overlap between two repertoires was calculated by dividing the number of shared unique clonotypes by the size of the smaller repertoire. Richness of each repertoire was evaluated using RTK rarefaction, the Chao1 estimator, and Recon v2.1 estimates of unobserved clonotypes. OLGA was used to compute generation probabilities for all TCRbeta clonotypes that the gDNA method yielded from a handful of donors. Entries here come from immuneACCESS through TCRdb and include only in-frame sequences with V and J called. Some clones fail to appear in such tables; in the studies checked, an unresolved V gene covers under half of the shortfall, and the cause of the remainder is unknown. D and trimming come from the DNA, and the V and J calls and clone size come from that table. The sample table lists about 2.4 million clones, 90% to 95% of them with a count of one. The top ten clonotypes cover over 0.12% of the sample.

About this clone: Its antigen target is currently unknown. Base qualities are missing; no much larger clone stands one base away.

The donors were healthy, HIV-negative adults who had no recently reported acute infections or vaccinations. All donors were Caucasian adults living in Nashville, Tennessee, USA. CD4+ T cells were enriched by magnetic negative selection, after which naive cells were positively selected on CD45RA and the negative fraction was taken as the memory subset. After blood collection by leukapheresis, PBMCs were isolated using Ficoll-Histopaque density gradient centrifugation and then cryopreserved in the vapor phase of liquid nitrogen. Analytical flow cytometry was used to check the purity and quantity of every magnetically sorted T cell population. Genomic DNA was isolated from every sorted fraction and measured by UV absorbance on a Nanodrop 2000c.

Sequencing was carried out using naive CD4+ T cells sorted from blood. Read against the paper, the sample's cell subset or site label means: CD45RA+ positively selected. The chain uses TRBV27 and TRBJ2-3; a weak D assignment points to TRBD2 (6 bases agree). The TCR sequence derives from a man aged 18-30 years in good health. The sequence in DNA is TGTGCCAGCAGTTCCCCTGGCGGGGCCGGAGATACGCAGTATTTT. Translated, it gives CASSSPGGAGDTQYF.